This T cell receptor (beta chain) originates from a study of cytomegalovirus exposure and HLA in healthy donors. Study as a whole: Falling in the Caucasian-associated ancestry cluster were 80% to 90% of some 400 genotyped donors.

Amplification used 60 Vbeta primers and 13 Jbeta primers. Clones were read by immunoSEQ multiplex PCR, and TCRdb kept only the in-frame ones, dropping some. The top ten clones hold just under 3% of a sample with over 150,000 clones, roughly 80% of them seen once. Germline V gene sequence: CDR1 ENHRY, CDR2 SYGVKD. The CDR3 length is 17 residues. The V end lost 6 bases, the J end lost 0 bases, and 15 bases lay between the germline ends. The TCR was taken from a woman aged 25 to 39 in good health and CMV-seronegative. The source material was PBMCs. The chain carries TRBV10-3 and TRBJ2-6; a possible D gene is TRBD1 (6 bases). CDR3 region: CAIRLRQDSSGANVLTF. In DNA form, the CDR3 reads TGTGCCATCAGGCTACGACAGGATTCCTCTGGGGCCAACGTCCTGACTTTC.